This T cell receptor beta chain was sequenced in a study of STAT5B mutations in CD4+ large granular lymphocyte leukemia. Some clones are missing from TCRdb's copy, which holds only in-frame ones; the method was immunoSEQ multiplex PCR. The data hold tens of thousands of clones, with approximately 79% observed a single time. Between the trimmed V and J ends, which lost 4 bases and 5 bases, there was a span of 8 bases. CDR3 length: 12 residues. From germline, CDR1 is SEHNR and CDR2 FQNEAQ (reference sequence). The source material was CD4+ T cells from blood buffy coats. The V gene is TRBV7-9, the J gene TRBJ1-2; D is unclear. The origin of this receptor is a human donor in good health. DNA of the CDR3: TGTGCCAGCAGCTCAATCGGGTATGGCTACACCTTC. It encodes CASSSIGYGYTF. The full variable domain, its missing parts supplied by reference TRBV7-9 and TRBJ1-2, is DTGVSQNPRHKITKRGQNVTFRCDPISEHNRLYWYRQTLGQGPEFLTYFQNEAQLEKSRLLSDRFSAERPKGSFSTLEIQRTEQGDSAMYLCASSSIGYGYTFGSGTRLTVV.